The rows below give T cell receptor beta chains drawn from one sample of a study of cytomegalovirus exposure and HLA in healthy donors. Assay: immunoSEQ multiplex PCR; the TCRdb copy retains only in-frame clones and omits some. The table shows about 90,000 clones, with about three quarters occurring only once. The sequencing input was PBMCs. The receptor set was obtained from a woman aged 40 to 49 in good health and CMV-seropositive. Each CDR3 is given with its conserved first and last residue. D genes are given only for firm matches. Where a row states a size, it is once, few, many or the class of an expanded clone; other rows omit it.

v_call	clone_size	d_call	j_call	cdr3_aa	cdr3_nt
TRBV19	NA	NA	TRBJ1-5	CASSIQGMSNQPQHF	TGTGCCAGTAGTATCCAGGGGATGAGCAATCAGCCCCAGCATTTT
TRBV11-2	NA	NA	TRBJ2-2	CASSSGDSARNTGELFF	TGTGCCAGCAGCTCCGGGGACTCAGCCAGGAACACCGGGGAGCTGTTTTTT
TRBV7-8	few	NA	TRBJ1-4	CASSLSSRRRLATNEKLFF	TGTGCCAGCAGCTTGTCCTCCAGGAGGAGGCTTGCAACTAATGAAAAACTGTTTTTT
TRBV27	NA	NA	TRBJ2-7	CASSPPPGHKHSYEQYF	TGTGCCAGCAGTCCCCCACCGGGACATAAGCACTCCTACGAGCAGTACTTC
TRBV5-6	once	NA	TRBJ1-5	CASSLGGNVDSNQPQHF	TGTGCCAGCAGCTTGGGGGGCAACGTCGATAGCAATCAGCCCCAGCATTTT
TRBV9	NA	TRBD2	TRBJ2-3	CASSAGRASDTQYF	TGTGCCAGCAGCGCCGGGAGGGCCTCAGATACGCAGTATTTT
TRBV7-3	NA	TRBD2	TRBJ2-5	CASSLWPSGETQYF	TGTGCCAGCAGCTTGTGGCCTAGCGGGGAGACCCAGTACTTC
TRBV11-3	NA	TRBD2	TRBJ2-2	CASSMGLARRTGELFF	TGTGCCAGCAGCATGGGACTAGCGCGGCGCACCGGGGAGCTGTTTTTT
TRBV6-1	NA	TRBD1	TRBJ2-1	CASSEQPGTGYNEQFF	TGTGCCAGCAGTGAACAGCCCGGGACAGGGTACAATGAGCAGTTCTTC
TRBV2	few	NA	TRBJ1-1	CASSARTVNTEAFF	TGTGCCAGCAGTGCCCGGACAGTGAACACTGAAGCTTTCTTT
TRBV4-3	NA	NA	TRBJ2-7	CASSQDRLGNPYEQYF	TGCGCCAGCAGCCAAGACCGGTTGGGCAACCCCTACGAGCAGTACTTC
TRBV6-4	few	TRBD1	TRBJ2-3	CASSDGQGATDTQYF	TGTGCCAGCAGCGACGGACAGGGGGCCACAGATACGCAGTATTTT
TRBV11-3	NA	TRBD2	TRBJ2-1	CASSWTSGAEQFF	TGTGCCAGCAGCTGGACTAGCGGGGCCGAGCAGTTCTTC
TRBV4-3	NA	TRBD1	TRBJ1-1	CASSHRQGWNTEAFF	TGCGCCAGCAGCCACAGACAGGGCTGGAACACTGAAGCTTTCTTT
TRBV28	few	TRBD1	TRBJ2-3	CASTAGTGFPLSTDTQYF	TGTGCCAGCACCGCCGGGACAGGATTTCCCTTAAGCACAGATACGCAGTATTTT
TRBV7-9	NA	NA	TRBJ2-7	CASSPRGTDEQYF	TGTGCCAGCAGCCCCCGGGGTACCGACGAGCAGTACTTC
TRBV7-2	once	NA	TRBJ1-3	CASSIGGGNSGNTIYF	TGTGCCAGCAGCATCGGTGGAGGCAACTCTGGAAACACCATATATTTT
TRBV5-1	NA	TRBD2	TRBJ2-2	CASSDGRSTGELFF	TGCGCCAGCAGCGACGGGAGGAGCACCGGGGAGCTGTTTTTT
TRBV7-9	NA	TRBD1	TRBJ2-1	CASSLGQAHNEQFF	TGTGCCAGCAGCCTCGGACAGGCCCACAATGAGCAGTTCTTC
TRBV7-3	NA	TRBD2	TRBJ2-1	CASSPTRTSDEQFF	TGTGCCAGCAGCCCGACTCGGACTAGCGATGAGCAGTTCTTC
TRBV20-1	NA	NA	TRBJ2-3	CSARRQDTQYF	TGCAGTGCTAGGAGGCAAGATACGCAGTATTTT
TRBV28	NA	NA	TRBJ2-2	CASSSYTDWGRELFF	TGTGCCAGCAGTTCATATACGGATTGGGGCCGGGAGCTGTTTTTT